The present entry profiles one T cell receptor beta chain with its context. Its matching antigen is unknown. In building TCR beta libraries, iRepertoire HTBI primers were used together with Arm-PCR of CDR3 regions. TCRdb independently ran MiXCR on the multiplex PCR reads; one entry per CDR3 protein. This sample yields over 200,000 distinct CDR3 sequences, of which approximately 20% are seen a single time; 14% belongs to the top ten. As for time point: newly diagnosed GD, antithyroid drugs for less than 3 months. RNA extracted from PBMCs served as the sequencing template. The data were taken from a study of regulatory T cells in long-lasting Graves disease. Whole-study findings and limits: New patients shared 800 to 1,000 public clonotypes, and persistent patients shared more, with approximately 2,500.

CDR3 length equals 15 residues. V was cut by 6 bases and J by 0 bases, with 12 bases left in between. Germline V gene sequence: CDR1 MNHNS, CDR2 SASEGT. These data were likewise used in another study, on T cells in Graves' hyperthyroidism and ophthalmopathy. This second study says: A set of HTBI primers served as the primers for a first-round RT-PCR of the TCR CDR3. Blood shared most expanded thyroid clonotypes above 0.001. From stable hyperthyroidism, ophthalmopathy was separated by a 13 V-J model.

The chain is built from TRBV6-1 and TRBJ2-1; D is possibly TRBD2 (6 bases). The sample in question was peripheral blood mononuclear cells (PBMCs), obtained at new diagnosis, from a patient treated with antithyroid drugs. This receptor was obtained from a woman younger than 45 with Graves disease. CDR3 DNA sequence: TGTGCCAGCAGCCCCACTAGCAGCTCCTACAATGAGCAGTTCTTC. It encodes CASSPTSSSYNEQFF.